This T cell receptor beta chain was found in a study of blood T cell repertoires in COVID-19. Study summary: Acute-phase and convalescent COVID-19 samples originated in the United States, Italy and Spain. In each case, the material was cDNA or gDNA derived from T cells, B-cell-depleted T cells, or PBMCs.

Germline V lookup: CDR1 MDHEN, CDR2 SYDVKM. V lost 6 bases and J lost 0, with 8 bases in between. This CDR3 comprises 13 residues. Original methodology: Estimation of nucleated cell counts was performed using reference gene primer amplification. Profiled with immunoSEQ multiplex PCR; TCRdb holds only in-frame clones, not every one. V, J and clone size are taken as reported in that table, and D and trimming were inferred from the DNA itself. The sample lists approximately 190,000 clones, under 85% occurring once. This chain uses TRBV28 with TRBJ1-1; a weak D match, TRBD1 (6 bases). This clonotype was sampled from a woman in her 40s with acute or convalescent COVID-19. The material sequenced was peripheral blood. The CDR3 sequence is CASSRDMNTEAFF. CDR3 DNA sequence: TGTGCCAGCAGCCGGGACATGAACACTGAAGCTTTCTTT.